This T cell receptor beta chain was sequenced for a study of cytomegalovirus exposure and HLA in healthy donors. Study-level results: Owing to their indistinguishability, certain V segments, notably TRBV6-2 and TRBV6-3, were excluded. Later on, analysis showed that most CMV-associated TCR beta chains appeared to be HLA-restricted.

This clone has only a few counts. Its specificity is unknown. PCR employed 60 Vbeta and 13 Jbeta primers. Data came from immunoSEQ multiplex PCR; TCRdb stores just in-frame clones and leaves some out. The repertoire includes 170,000 or so clones, approximately 80% of them detected once, and roughly 6.3% sits in the top ten. When sampled, the donors appeared nominally healthy, though they likely had unrecorded immune exposures. There are 15 residues in the CDR3. Trimming cost V 6 bases and J 0 bases, with 12 bases left between them. CDR1 SEHNR and CDR2 FQNEAQ come from the germline V gene (reference sequence).

This TCR came from a male donor in good health and CMV-seropositive. This chain connects TRBV7-9 to TRBJ1-3; D might be TRBD1 (6 bases). Sequenced input: PBMCs. CDR3 DNA sequence: TGTGCCAGCAGTTTTTACAGGGACTCTGGAAACACCATATATTTT. Translation gives CASSFYRDSGNTIYF.